The rows below give T cell receptor beta chains drawn from one sample of a study of control samples from healthy donors and cancer patients. Repertoires were generated with immunoSEQ multiplex PCR, while TCRdb's copy carries only in-frame clones and drops some. The profile shows fewer than 500,000 clones, around nine tenths of them singletons. The sample consisted of PBMCs. Receptors were obtained from a man aged 35-49 years with head and neck cancer. Both conserved end residues are part of each CDR3. The D gene is left open where the match is weak. The size field is filled for only some rows; it gives once, few, many or a size class.

j_gene | d_gene | v_gene | abundance | CDR3aa | CDR3nt
TRBJ1-4 | . | TRBV19 | . | CASSPSGRGDEKLFF | TGTGCCAGTAGCCCTTCGGGCAGGGGAGATGAAAAACTGTTTTTT
TRBJ1-5 | . | TRBV4-1 | . | CASSQDRSLGPQHF | TGCGCCAGCAGCCAAGATCGGAGTCTTGGGCCCCAGCATTTT
TRBJ1-1 | . | TRBV9 | . | CASSVAGAGTEAFF | TGTGCCAGCAGCGTAGCAGGGGCAGGAACTGAAGCTTTCTTT
TRBJ2-2 | . | TRBV28 | once | CASSITGTANTGELFF | TGTGCCAGCAGCATAACCGGGACTGCGAACACCGGGGAGCTGTTTTTT
TRBJ1-6 | . | TRBV11-2 | . | CASSLFNAGFSNSPLHF | TGTGCCAGCAGCTTGTTTAACGCCGGGTTCTCTAATTCACCCCTCCACTTT
TRBJ2-3 | . | TRBV28 | . | CANSFFPDTQYF | TGTGCCAACAGTTTTTTCCCAGATACGCAGTATTTT
TRBJ2-5 | . | TRBV3-1/TRBV3-2 | . | CASSANRYSSAQYF | TGTGCCAGCAGCGCTAACCGTTACAGCTCGGCCCAGTACTTC
TRBJ1-1 | . | TRBV11-3 | once | CASSFGGNTEAFF | TGTGCCAGCAGCTTTGGAGGGAACACTGAAGCTTTCTTT
TRBJ1-5 | . | TRBV6-5 | few | CASSYSGGNQPQHF | TGTGCCAGCAGTTACTCAGGGGGCAATCAGCCCCAGCATTTT
TRBJ2-2 | . | TRBV9 | . | CASSPSLQQGTGELFF | TGTGCCAGCAGCCCGAGTCTACAACAAGGGACCGGGGAGCTGTTTTTT
TRBJ2-5 | . | TRBV7-9 | . | CASSFQGRETQYF | TGTGCCAGCAGCTTTCAGGGACGGGAGACCCAGTACTTC
TRBJ1-2 | . | TRBV11-2 | . | CASSLVGGSDGYTF | TGTGCCAGCAGCTTAGTTGGGGGAAGCGATGGCTACACCTTC
TRBJ1-1 | . | TRBV9 | . | CASSVATNTEAFF | TGTGCCAGCAGCGTAGCCACGAACACTGAAGCTTTCTTT
TRBJ1-1 | TRBD1 | TRBV7-3 | . | CASSLRGQGDTEAFF | TGTGCCAGCAGCTTAAGGGGACAGGGTGACACTGAAGCTTTCTTT
TRBJ1-4 | . | TRBV19 | . | CASSMLGNNEKLFF | TGTGCCAGTAGTATGTTGGGGAATAATGAAAAACTGTTTTTT
TRBJ1-4 | . | TRBV7-9 | . | CASRRGDLNEKLFF | TGTGCCAGCAGGAGGGGGGACCTTAATGAAAAACTGTTTTTT